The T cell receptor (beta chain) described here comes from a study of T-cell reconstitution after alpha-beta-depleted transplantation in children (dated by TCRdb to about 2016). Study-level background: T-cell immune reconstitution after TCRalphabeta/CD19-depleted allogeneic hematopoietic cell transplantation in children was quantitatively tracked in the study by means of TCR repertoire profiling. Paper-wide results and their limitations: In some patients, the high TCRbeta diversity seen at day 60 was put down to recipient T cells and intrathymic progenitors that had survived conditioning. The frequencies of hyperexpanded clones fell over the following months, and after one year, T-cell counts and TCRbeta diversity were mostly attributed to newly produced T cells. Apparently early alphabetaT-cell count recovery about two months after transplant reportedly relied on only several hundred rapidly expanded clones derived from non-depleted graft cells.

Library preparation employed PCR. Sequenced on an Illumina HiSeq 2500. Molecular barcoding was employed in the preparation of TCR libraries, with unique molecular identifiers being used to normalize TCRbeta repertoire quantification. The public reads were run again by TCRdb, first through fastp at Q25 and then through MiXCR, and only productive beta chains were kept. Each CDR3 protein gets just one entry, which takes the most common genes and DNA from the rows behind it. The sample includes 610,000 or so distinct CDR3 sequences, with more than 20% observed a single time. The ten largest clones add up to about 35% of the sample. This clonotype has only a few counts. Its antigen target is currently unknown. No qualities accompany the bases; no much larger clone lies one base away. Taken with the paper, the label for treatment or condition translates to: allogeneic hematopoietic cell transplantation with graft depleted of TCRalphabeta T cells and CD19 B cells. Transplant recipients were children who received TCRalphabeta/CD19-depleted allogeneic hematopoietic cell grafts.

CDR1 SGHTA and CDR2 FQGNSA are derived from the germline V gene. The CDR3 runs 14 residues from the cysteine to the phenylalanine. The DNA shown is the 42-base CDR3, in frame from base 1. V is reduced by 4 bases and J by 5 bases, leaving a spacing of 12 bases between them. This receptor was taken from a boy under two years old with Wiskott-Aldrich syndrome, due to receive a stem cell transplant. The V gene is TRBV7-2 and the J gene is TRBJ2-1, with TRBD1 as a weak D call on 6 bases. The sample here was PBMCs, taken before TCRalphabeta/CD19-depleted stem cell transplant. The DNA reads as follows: TGTGCCAGCAGCTCCCAGGGGAGAGACAATGAGCAGTTCTTC. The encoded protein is CASSSQGRDNEQFF.